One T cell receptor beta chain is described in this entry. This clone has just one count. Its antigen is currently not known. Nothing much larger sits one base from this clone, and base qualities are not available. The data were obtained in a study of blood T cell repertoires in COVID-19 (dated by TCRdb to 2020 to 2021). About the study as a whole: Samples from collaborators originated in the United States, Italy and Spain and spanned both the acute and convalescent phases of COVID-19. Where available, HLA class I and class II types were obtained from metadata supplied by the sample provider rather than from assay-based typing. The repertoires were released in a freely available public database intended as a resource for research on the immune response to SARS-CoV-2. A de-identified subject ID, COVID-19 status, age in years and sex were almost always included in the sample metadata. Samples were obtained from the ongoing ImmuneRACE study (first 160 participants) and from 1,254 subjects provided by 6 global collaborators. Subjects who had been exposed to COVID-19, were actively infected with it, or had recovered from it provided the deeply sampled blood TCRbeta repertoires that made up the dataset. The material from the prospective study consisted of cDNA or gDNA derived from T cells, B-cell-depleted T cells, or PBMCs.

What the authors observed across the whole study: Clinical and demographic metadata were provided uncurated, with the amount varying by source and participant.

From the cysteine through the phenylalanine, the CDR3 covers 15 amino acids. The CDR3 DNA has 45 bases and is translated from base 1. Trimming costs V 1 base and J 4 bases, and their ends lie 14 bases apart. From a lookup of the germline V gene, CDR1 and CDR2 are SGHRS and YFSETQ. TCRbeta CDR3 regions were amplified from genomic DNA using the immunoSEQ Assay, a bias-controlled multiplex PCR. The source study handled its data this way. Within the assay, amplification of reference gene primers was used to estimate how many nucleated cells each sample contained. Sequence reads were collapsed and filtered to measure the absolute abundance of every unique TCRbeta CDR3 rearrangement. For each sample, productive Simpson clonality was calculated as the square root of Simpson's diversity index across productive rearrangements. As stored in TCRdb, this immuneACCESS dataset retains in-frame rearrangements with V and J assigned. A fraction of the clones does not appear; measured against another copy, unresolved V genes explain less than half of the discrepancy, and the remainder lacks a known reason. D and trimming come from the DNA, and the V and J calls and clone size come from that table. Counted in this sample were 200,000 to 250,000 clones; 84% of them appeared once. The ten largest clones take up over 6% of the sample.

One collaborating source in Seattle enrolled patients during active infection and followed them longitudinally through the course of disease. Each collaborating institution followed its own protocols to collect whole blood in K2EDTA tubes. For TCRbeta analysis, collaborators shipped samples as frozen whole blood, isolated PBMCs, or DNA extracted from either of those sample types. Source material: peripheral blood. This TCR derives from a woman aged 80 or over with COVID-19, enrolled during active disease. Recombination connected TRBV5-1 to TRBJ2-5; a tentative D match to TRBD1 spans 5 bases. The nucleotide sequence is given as TGCGCCAGCAGCTTGATGGGGCTTGGGCCAGAGACCCAGTACTTC. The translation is CASSLMGLGPETQYF.